This T cell receptor beta chain emerged from a study of blood T cell repertoires in COVID-19. Libraries were prepared by immunoSEQ multiplex PCR; TCRdb keeps only in-frame clonotypes and omits some of them. The sample carries approximately 280,000 clones, around 90% recorded once. Per the germline V gene, CDR1 is MNHEY and CDR2 is SMNVEV (reference sequence). Deletions cut 6 bases from V and 2 bases from J, with 14 bases between. This CDR3 comprises 15 residues. Input material: peripheral blood. V gene TRBV27 combines with J gene TRBJ2-1; TRBD2 might be the D (5 bases). This sequence originates from a young woman with COVID-19, enrolled during active disease. CDR3 protein: CASSGRTGTYNEQFF. CDR3 sequence (DNA): TGTGCCAGCAGCGGCCGGACGGGGACCTACAATGAGCAGTTCTTC.